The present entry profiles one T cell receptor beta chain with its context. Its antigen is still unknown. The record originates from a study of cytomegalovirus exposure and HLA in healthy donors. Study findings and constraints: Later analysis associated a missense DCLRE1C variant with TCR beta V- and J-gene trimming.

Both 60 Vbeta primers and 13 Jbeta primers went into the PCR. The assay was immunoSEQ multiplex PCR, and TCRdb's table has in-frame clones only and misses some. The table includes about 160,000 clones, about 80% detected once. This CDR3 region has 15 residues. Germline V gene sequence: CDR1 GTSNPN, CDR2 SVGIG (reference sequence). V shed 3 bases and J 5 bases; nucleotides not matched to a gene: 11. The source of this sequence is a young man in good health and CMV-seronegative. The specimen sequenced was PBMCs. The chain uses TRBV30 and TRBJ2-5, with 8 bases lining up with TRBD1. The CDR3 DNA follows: TGTGCCTGGAGAGACAGGGGAACGACTAGGGAGACCCAGTACTTC. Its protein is CAWRDRGTTRETQYF.